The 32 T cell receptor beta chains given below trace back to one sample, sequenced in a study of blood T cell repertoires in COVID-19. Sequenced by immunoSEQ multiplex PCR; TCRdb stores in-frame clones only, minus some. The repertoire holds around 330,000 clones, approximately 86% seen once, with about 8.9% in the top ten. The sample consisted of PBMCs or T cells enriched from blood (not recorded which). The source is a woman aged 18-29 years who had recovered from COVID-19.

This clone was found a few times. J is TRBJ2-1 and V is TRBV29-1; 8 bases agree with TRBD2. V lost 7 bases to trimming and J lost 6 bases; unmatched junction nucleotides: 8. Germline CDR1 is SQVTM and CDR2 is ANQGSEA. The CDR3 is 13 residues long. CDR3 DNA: TGCAGCGGAAAGGAGACTAGCGTCAATGAGCAGTTCTTC. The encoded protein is CSGKETSVNEQFF.

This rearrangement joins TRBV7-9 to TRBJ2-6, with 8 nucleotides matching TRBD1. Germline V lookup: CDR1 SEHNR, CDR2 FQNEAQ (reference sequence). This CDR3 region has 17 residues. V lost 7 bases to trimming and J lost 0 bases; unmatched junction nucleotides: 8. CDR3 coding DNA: TGTGCCAGCAACTGGGACAGGCAAAGCTCTGGGGCCAACGTCCTGACTTTC. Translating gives CASNWDRQSSGANVLTF.

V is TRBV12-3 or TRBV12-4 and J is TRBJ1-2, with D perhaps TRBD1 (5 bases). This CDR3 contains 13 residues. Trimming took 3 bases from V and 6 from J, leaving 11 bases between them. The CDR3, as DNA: TGTGCCAGCAGTTTGCGGCAGGGTGATGGCTACACCTTC. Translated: CASSLRQGDGYTF.

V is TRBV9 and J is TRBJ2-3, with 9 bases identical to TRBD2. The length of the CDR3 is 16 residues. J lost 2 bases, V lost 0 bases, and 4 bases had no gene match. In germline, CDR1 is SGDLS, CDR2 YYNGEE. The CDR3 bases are TGTGCCAGCAGCGTAGTGGCGGGAGGGTTCACAGATACGCAGTATTTT. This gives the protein CASSVVAGGFTDTQYF.

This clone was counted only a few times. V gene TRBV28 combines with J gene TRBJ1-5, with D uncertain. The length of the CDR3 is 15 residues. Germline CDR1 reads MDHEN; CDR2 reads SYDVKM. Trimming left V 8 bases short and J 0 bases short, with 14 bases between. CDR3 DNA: TGTGCCAGCGGAGAACACGGTGATAGCAATCAGCCCCAGCATTTT. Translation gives CASGEHGDSNQPQHF.

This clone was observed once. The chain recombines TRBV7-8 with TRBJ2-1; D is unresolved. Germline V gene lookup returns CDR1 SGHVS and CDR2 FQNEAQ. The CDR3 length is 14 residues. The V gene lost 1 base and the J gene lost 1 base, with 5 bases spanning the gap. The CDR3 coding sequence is TGTGCCAGCAGCTTAGTCAGGTCCTACAATGAGCAGTTCTTC. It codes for CASSLVRSYNEQFF.

The CDR3 loop reads CASSQGVGRGSGGYTF. Here the CDR3 DNA reads TGTGCCAGCAGCCAAGGAGTGGGCCGGGGATCGGGGGGCTACACCTTC. V gene TRBV3-1 (or the pseudogene TRBV3-2) combines with J gene TRBJ1-2; unclear D gene. In germline, CDR1 is LGHDT, CDR2 YNNKEL (reference sequence). CDR3 size: 16 residues. V lost 1 base and J lost 8, with 20 bases in between.

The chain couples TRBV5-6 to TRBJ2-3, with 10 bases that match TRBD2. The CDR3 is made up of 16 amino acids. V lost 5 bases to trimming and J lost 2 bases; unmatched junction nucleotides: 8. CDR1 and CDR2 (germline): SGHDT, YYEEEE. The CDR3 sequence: CASRFGLAVPTDTQYF. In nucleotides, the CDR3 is TGTGCCAGCAGGTTCGGACTAGCGGTGCCCACAGATACGCAGTATTTT.

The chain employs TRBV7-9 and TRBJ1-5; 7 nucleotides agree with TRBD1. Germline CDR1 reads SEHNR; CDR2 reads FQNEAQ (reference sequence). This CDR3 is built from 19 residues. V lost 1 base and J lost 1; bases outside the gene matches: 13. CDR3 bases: TGTGCCAGCAGCTTAGTGGTAGGGGGCTCACTTAGAAGCAATCAGCCCCAGCATTTT. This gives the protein CASSLVVGGSLRSNQPQHF. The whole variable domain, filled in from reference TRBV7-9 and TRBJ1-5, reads DTGVSQNPRHKITKRGQNVTFRCDPISEHNRLYWYRQTLGQGPEFLTYFQNEAQLEKSRLLSDRFSAERPKGSFSTLEIQRTEQGDSAMYLCASSLVVGGSLRSNQPQHFGDGTRLSIL.

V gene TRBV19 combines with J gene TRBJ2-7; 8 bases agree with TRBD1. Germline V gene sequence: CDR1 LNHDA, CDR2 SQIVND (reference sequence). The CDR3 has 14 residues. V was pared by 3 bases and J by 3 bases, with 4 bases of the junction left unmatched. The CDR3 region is CASSIETGVYEQYF. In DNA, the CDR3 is TGTGCCAGTAGTATCGAGACAGGGGTCTACGAGCAGTACTTC.

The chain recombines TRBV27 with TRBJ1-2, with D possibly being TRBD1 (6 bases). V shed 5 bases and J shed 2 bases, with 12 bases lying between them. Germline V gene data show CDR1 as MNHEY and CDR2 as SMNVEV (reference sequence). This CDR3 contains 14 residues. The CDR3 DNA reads TGTGCCAGCAGTCCGCGTACAGGGAACTATGGCTACACCTTC. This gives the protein CASSPRTGNYGYTF.

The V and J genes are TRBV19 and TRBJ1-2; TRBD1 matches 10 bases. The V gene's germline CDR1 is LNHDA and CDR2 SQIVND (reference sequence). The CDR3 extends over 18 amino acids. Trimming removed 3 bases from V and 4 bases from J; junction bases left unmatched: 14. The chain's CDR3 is CASSIQRDRGRRAYGYTF. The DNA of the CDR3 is TGTGCCAGTAGTATTCAACGGGACAGGGGCCGGCGGGCCTATGGCTACACCTTC.

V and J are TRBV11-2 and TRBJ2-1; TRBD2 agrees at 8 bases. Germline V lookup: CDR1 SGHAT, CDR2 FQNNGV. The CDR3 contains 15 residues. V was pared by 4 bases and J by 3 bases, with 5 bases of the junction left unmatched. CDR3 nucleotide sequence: TGTGCCAGCAGCTCCCTAGCGGGTGTCTACAATGAGCAGTTCTTC. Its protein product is CASSSLAGVYNEQFF.

The DNA of the CDR3 is TGCGCCAGCAGCTTGTTTCGCCGGGACAGTGGCACTGAAGCTTTCTTT. It translates to CASSLFRRDSGTEAFF. The rearrangement links TRBV5-1 to TRBJ1-1, with TRBD1 matching 7 bases. CDR3 length: 16 amino acids. Looked up from germline, CDR1 is SGHRS and CDR2 is YFSETQ. J gave up 4 bases and V 1 base, and 10 bases lay outside the gene matches.

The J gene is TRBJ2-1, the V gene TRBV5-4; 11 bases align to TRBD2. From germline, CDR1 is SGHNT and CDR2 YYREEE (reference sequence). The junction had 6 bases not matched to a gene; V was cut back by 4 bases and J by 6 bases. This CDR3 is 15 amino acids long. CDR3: CASSLLAGEGNEQFF. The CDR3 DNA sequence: TGTGCCAGCAGCCTACTAGCGGGAGAGGGCAATGAGCAGTTCTTC.

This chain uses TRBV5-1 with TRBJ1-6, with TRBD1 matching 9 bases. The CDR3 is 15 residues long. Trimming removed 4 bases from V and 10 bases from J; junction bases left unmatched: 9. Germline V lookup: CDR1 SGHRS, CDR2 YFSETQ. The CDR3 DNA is TGCGCCAGCAGCCTGGGACAGGGATCCTTCTCACCCCTCCACTTT. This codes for CASSLGQGSFSPLHF.

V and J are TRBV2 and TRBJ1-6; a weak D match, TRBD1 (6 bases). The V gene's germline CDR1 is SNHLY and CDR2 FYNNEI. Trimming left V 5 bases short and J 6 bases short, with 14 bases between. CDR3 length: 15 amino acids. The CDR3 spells CASSTWTAINSPLHF. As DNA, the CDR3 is TGTGCCAGCAGTACGTGGACAGCCATTAATTCACCCCTCCACTTT.

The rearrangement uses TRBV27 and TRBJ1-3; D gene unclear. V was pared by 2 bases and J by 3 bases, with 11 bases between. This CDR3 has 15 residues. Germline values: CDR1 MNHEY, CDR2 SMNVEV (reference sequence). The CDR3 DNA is TGTGCCAGCAGTTTAGTATTGGGCTATGGAAACACCATATATTTT. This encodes CASSLVLGYGNTIYF.

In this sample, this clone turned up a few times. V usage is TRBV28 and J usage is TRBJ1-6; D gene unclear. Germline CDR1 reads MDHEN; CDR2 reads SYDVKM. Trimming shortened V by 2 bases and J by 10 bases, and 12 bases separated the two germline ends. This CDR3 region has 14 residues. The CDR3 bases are TGTGCCAGCAGTTTAGCGATGAGGAGATCACCCCTCCACTTT. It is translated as CASSLAMRRSPLHF. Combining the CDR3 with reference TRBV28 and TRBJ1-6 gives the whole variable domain DVKVTQSSRYLVKRTGEKVFLECVQDMDHENMFWYRQDPGLGLRLIYFSYDVKMKEKGDIPEGYSVSREKKERFSLILESASTNQTSMYLCASSLAMRRSPLHFGNGTRLTVT.

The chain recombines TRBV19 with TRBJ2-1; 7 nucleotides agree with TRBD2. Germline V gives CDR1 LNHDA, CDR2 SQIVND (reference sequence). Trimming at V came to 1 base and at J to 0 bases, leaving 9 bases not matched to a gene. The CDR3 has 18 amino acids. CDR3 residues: CASSIVRAGEASYNEQFF. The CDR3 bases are TGTGCCAGTAGTATAGTGCGGGCGGGAGAAGCCTCCTACAATGAGCAGTTCTTC.

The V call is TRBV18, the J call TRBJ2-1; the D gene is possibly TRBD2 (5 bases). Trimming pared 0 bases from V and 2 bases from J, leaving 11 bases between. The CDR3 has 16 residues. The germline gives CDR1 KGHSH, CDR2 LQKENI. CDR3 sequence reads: CASSPPETSTYNEQFF. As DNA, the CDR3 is TGTGCCAGCTCACCACCGGAAACTAGTACCTACAATGAGCAGTTCTTC.

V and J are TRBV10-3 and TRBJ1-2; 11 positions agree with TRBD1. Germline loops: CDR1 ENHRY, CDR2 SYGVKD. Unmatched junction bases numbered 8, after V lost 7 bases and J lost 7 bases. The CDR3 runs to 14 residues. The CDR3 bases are TGTGCCATCAATCCAGGGACAGGGGGTGTTGGCTACACCTTC. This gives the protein CAINPGTGGVGYTF.

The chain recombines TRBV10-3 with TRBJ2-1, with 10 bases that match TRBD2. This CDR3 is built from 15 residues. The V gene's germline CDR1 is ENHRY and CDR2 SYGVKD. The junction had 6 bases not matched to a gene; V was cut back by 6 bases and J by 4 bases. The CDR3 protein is CAIRDLAGAYNEQFF. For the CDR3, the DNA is TGTGCCATCAGGGATCTAGCGGGAGCTTACAATGAGCAGTTCTTC.

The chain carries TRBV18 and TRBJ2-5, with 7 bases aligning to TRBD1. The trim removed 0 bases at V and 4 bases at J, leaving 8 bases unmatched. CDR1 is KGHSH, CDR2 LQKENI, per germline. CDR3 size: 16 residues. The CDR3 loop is CASSPPATGSVETQYF. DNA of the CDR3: TGTGCCAGCTCACCACCAGCGACAGGGTCCGTAGAGACCCAGTACTTC.

This CDR3 is CASSPLGGSSGNTIYF. CDR3 sequence (DNA): TGTGCCAGCAGCCCCCTTGGGGGGAGCTCTGGAAACACCATATATTTT. The genes are TRBV9 and TRBJ1-3, with D possibly TRBD1 on 5 matching bases. From germline, CDR1 is SGDLS and CDR2 YYNGEE. Trimming removed 4 bases from V and 0 bases from J, with 14 bases in between. CDR3 length: 16 amino acids.

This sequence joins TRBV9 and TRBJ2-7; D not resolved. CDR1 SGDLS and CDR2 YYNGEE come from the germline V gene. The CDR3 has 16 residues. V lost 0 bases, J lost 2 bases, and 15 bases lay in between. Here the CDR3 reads CASSVGSSGQTYEQYF. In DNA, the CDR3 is TGTGCCAGCAGCGTAGGATCGTCTGGTCAGACCTACGAGCAGTACTTC.

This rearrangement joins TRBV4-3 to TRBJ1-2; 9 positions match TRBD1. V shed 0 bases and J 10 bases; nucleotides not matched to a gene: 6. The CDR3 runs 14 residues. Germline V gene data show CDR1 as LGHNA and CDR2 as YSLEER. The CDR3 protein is CASSQDRDRVSYTF. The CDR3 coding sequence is TGCGCCAGCAGCCAAGATCGGGACAGGGTATCCTACACCTTC.

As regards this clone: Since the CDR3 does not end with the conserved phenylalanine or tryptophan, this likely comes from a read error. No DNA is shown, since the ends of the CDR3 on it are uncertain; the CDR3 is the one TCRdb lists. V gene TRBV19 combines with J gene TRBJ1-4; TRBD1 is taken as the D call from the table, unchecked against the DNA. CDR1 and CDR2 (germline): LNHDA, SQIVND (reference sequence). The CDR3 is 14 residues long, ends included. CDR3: CASSIDLGQASIYY.

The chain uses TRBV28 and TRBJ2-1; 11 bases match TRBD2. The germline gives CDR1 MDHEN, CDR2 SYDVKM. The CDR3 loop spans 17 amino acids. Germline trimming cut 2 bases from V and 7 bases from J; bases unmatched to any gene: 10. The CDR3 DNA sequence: TGTGCCAGCAGTTTACCTAGGACTAGCGGGTCGTCTAATGAGCAGTTCTTC. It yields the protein CASSLPRTSGSSNEQFF.

The CDR3 sequence: CASSLDLRSGELFF. The CDR3 DNA is TGTGCCAGCAGCTTAGACCTTCGGTCCGGGGAGCTGTTTTTT. The chain has TRBV7-2 and TRBJ2-2, with D unresolved. The CDR3 totals 14 residues. The V gene lost 1 base and the J gene lost 6 bases, with 9 bases spanning the gap. CDR1 and CDR2 (germline): SGHTA, FQGNSA.

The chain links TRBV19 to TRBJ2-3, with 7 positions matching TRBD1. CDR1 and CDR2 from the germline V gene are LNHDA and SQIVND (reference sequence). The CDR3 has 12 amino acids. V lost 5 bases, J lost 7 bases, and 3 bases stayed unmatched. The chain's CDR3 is CASSQTGNTQYF. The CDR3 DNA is TGTGCCAGTAGTCAGACAGGGAATACGCAGTATTTT. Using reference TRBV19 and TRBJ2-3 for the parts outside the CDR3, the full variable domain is DGGITQSPKYLFRKEGQNVTLSCEQNLNHDAMYWYRQDPGQGLRLIYYSQIVNDFQKGDIAEGYSVSREKKESFPLTVTSAQKNPTAFYLCASSQTGNTQYFGPGTRLTVL.

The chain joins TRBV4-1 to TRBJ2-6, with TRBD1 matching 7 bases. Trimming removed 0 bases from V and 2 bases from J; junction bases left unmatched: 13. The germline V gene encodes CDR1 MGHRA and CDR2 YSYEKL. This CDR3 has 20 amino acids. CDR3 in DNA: TGCGCCAGCAGCCAAGATAGATGGACAGGTTGGGGCGCTGGGGCCAACGTCCTGACTTTC. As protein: CASSQDRWTGWGAGANVLTF.